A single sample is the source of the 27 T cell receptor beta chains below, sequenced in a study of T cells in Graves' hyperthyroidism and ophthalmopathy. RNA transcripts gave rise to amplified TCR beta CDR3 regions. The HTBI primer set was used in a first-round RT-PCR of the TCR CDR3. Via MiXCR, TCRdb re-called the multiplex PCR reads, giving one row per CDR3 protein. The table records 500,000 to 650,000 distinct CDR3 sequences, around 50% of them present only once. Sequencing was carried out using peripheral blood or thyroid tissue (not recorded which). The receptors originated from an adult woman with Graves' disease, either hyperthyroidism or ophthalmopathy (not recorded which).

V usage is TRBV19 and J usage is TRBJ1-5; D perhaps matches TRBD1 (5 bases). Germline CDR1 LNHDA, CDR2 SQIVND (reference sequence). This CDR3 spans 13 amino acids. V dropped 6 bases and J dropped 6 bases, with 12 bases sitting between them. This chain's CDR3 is CASRSFGAQPQHF. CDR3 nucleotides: TGTGCCAGTAGATCCTTCGGGGCTCAGCCCCAGCATTTT.

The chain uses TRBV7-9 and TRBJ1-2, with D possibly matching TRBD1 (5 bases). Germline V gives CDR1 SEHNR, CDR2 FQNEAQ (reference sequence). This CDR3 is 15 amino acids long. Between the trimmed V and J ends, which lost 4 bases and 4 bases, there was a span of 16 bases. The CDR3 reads CASSSVKRGLYGYTF. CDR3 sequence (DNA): TGTGCCAGCAGCTCAGTAAAGAGGGGCCTCTATGGCTACACCTTC.

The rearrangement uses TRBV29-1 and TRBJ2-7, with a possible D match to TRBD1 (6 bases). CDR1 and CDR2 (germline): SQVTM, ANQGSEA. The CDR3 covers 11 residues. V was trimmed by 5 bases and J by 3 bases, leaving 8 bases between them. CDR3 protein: CSVYRDYEQYF. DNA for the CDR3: TGCAGCGTTTACAGGGACTACGAGCAGTACTTC.

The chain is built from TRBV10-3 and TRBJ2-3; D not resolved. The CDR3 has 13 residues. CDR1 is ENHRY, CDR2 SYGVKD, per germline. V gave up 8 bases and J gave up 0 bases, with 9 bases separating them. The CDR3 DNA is TGTGCCATCGTCGGGCAGAGCACAGATACGCAGTATTTT. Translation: CAIVGQSTDTQYF.

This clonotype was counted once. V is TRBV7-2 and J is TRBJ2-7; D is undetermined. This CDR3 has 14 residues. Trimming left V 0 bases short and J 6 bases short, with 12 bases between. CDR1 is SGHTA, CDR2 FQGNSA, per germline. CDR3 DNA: TGTGCCAGCAGCTTAGCCGGCCAGTCCGGCGAGCAGTACTTC. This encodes CASSLAGQSGEQYF.

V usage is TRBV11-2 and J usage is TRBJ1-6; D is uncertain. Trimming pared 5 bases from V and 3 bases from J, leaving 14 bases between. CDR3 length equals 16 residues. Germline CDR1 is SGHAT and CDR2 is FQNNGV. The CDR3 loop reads CASSPSTGNYNSPLHF. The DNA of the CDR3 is TGTGCCAGCAGCCCTTCGACGGGAAACTATAATTCACCCCTCCACTTT.

CDR3 amino acids: CASNLLEGLGYTF. DNA for the CDR3: TGTGCCAGCAATTTGCTCGAGGGGCTTGGCTACACCTTC. The chain links TRBV12-3 or TRBV12-4 to TRBJ1-2; the D gene is possibly TRBD1 (5 bases). This CDR3 has 13 residues. V was pared by 7 bases and J by 7 bases, with 16 bases between.

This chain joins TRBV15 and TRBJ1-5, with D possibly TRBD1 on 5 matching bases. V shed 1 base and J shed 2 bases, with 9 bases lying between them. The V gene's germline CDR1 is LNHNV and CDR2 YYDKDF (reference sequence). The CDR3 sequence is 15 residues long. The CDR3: CATSRGGGGNQPQHF. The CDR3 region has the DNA TGTGCCACCAGCAGAGGCGGGGGGGGCAATCAGCCCCAGCATTTT.

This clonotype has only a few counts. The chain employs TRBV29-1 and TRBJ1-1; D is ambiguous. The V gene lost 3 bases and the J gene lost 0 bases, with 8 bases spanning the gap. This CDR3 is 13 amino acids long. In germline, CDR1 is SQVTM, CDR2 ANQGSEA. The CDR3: CSVERHMNTEAFF. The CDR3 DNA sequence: TGCAGCGTTGAGAGACACATGAACACTGAAGCTTTCTTT.

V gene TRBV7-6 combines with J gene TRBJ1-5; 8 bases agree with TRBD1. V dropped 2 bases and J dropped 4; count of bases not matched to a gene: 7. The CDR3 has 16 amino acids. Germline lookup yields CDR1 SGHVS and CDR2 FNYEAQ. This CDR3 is CASSLSRTGTNQPQHF. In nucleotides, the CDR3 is TGTGCCAGCAGCTTATCTCGGACAGGGACGAATCAGCCCCAGCATTTT.

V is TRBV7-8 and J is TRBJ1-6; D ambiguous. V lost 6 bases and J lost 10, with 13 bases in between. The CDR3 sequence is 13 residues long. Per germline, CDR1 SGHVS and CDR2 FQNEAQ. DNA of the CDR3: TGTGCCAGCAGACGTAGGGCTGACTCACCCCTCCACTTT. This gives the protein CASRRRADSPLHF. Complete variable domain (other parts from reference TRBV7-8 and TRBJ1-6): GAGVSQSPRYKVAKRGQDVALRCDPISGHVSLFWYQQALGQGPEFLTYFQNEAQLDKSGLPSDRFFAERPEGSVSTLKIQRTQQEDSAVYLCASRRRADSPLHFGNGTRLTVT.

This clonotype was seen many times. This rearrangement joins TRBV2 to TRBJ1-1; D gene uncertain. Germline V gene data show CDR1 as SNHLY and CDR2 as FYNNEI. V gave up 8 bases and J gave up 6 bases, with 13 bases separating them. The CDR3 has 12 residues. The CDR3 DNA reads TGTGCCAGCCGGCGGGAAAAGCCTGAAGCTTTCTTT. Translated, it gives CASRREKPEAFF.

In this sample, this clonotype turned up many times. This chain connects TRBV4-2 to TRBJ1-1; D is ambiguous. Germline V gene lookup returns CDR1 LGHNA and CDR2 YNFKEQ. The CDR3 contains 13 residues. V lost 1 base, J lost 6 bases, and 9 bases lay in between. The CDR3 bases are TGTGCCAGCAGCCAAGGATTTGGGGCTGAAGCTTTCTTT. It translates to CASSQGFGAEAFF.

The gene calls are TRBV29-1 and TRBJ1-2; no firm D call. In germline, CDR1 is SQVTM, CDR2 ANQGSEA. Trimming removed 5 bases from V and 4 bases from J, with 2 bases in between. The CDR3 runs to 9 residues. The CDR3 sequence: CSVSYGYTF. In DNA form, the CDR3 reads TGCAGCGTTTCCTATGGCTACACCTTC.

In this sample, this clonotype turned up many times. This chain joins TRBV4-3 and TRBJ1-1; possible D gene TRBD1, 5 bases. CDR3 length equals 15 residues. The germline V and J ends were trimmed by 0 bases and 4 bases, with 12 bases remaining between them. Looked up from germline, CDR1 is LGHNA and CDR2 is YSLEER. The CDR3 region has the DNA TGCGCCAGCAGCCAAGATCAGGGCGAGAGCACTGAAGCTTTCTTT. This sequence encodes CASSQDQGESTEAFF.

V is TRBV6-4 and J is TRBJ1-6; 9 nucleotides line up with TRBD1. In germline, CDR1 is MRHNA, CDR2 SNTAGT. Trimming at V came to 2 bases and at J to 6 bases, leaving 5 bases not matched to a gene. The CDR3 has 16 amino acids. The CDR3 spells CASSDRQGGGNSPLHF. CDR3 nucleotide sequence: TGTGCCAGCAGTGACCGACAGGGGGGCGGTAATTCACCCCTCCACTTT.

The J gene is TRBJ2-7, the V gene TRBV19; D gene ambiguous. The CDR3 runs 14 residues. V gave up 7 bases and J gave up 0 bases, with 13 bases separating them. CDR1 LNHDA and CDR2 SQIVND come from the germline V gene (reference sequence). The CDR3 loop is CASTAEASSYEQYF. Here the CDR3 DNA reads TGTGCCAGTACGGCTGAGGCCAGCTCCTACGAGCAGTACTTC.

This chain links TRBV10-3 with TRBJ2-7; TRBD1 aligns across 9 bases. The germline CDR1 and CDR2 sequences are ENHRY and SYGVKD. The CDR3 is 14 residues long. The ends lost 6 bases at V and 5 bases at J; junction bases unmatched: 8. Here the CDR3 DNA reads TGTGCCATCAGAGAGAGGGGACAGGGTAACGAGCAGTACTTC. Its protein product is CAIRERGQGNEQYF.

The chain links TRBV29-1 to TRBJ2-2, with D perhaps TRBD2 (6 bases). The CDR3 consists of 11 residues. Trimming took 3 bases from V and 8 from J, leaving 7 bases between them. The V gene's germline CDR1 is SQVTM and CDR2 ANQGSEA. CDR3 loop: CSVEGGGELFF. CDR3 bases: TGCAGCGTTGAGGGAGGAGGGGAGCTGTTTTTT.

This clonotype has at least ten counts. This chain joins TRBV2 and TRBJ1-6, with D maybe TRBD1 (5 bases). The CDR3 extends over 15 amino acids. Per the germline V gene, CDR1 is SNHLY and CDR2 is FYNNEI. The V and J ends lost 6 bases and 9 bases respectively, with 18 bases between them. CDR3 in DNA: TGTGCCAGCAGCCTCACGACAGTGAGCTCTTCACCCCTCCACTTT. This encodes CASSLTTVSSSPLHF.

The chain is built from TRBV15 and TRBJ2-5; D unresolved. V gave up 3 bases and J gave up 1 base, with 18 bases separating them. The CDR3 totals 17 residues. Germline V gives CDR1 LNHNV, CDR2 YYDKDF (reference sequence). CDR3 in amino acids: CATSSQAQVPAQETQYF. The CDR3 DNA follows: TGTGCCACCAGCAGCCAAGCCCAGGTACCGGCCCAAGAGACCCAGTACTTC.

The CDR3 spells CSVADRLTGELFF. The CDR3 region has the DNA TGCAGCGTTGCGGACAGGCTGACCGGGGAGCTGTTTTTT. This rearrangement joins TRBV29-1 to TRBJ2-2, with 7 nucleotides matching TRBD1. V lost 4 bases to trimming and J lost 5 bases; unmatched junction nucleotides: 4. This CDR3 is 13 amino acids long. Germline CDR1 reads SQVTM; CDR2 reads ANQGSEA.

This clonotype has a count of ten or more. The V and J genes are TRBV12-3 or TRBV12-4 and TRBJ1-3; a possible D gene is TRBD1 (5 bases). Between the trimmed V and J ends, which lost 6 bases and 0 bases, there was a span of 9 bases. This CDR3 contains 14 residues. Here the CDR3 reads CASRKGFSGNTIYF. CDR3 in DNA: TGTGCCAGCAGAAAGGGGTTCTCTGGAAACACCATATATTTT.

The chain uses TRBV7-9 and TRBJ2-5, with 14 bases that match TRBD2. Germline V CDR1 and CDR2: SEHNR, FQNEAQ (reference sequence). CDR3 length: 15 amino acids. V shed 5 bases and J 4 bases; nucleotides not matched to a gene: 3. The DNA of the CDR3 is TGTGCCAGCAGCGAAGGGACTAGCGGGAGAGAGACCCAGTACTTC. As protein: CASSEGTSGRETQYF.

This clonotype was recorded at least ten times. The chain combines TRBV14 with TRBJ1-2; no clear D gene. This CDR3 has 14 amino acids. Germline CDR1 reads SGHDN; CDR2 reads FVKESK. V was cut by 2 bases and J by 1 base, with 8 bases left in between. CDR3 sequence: CASSQTLINYGYTF. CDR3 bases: TGTGCCAGCAGCCAAACGCTGATTAACTATGGCTACACCTTC.

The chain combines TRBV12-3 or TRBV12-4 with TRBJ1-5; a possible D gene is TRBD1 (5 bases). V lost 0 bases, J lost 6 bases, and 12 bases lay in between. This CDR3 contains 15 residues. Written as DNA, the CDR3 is TGTGCCAGCAGTTTAGCGGGGGGAAGAAGTCAGCCCCAGCATTTT. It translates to CASSLAGGRSQPQHF.

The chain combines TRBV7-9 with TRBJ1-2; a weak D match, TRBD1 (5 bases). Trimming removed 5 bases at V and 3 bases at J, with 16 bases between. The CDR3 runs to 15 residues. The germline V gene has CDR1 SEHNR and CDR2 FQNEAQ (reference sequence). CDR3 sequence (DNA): TGTGCCAGCAGCCCTGATACCGGGACCCACTATGGCTACACCTTC. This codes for CASSPDTGTHYGYTF.